This TCR beta chain is drawn from a study of cytomegalovirus exposure and HLA in healthy donors. A multiplex PCR was run with 60 Vbeta primers and 13 Jbeta primers. Measured with immunoSEQ multiplex PCR; TCRdb has only the in-frame clones, and not every one. The sample yields approximately 110,000 clones, 75% to 90% seen once. Findings and limits, study-wide: Specific recognition of CMV antigens was confirmed in vitro for a few chains (all CMV-associated). HLA alleles showed associations with around 15,000 TCR beta sequences in a later analysis, at a 0.05 false discovery rate. The study designated about 160 TCR beta chains cytomegalovirus-associated.

Per the germline V gene, CDR1 is SGHNT and CDR2 is YYREEE (reference sequence). J was trimmed by 3 bases and V by 4 bases; bases with no gene match: 9. The CDR3 has 15 residues. With regard to this clone: The antigen is not known.

The V gene is TRBV5-4, the J gene TRBJ2-7, with 8 positions matching TRBD2. The source of this sequence is a man in his fifties or sixties in good health and CMV-seronegative. Sequencing was carried out using PBMCs. This CDR3 reads CASSPPGGRRYEQYF. For the CDR3, the DNA is TGTGCCAGCAGCCCGCCGGGGGGGCGTCGCTACGAGCAGTACTTC.